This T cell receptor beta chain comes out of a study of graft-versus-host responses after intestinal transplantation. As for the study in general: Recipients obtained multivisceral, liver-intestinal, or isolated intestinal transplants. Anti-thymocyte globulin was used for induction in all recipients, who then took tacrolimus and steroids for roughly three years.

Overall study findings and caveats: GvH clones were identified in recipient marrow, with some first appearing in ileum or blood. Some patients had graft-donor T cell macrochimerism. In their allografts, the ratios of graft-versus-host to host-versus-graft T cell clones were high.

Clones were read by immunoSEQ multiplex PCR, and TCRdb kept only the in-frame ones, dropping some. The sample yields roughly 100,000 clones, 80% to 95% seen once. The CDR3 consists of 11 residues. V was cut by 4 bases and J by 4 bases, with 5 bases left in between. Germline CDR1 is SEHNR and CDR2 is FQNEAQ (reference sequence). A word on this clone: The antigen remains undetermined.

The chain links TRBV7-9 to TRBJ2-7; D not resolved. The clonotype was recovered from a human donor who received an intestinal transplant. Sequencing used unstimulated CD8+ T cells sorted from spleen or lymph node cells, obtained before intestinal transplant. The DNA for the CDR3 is TGTGCCAGCAGCTATCGATACGAGCAGTACTTC. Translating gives CASSYRYEQYF.